This T cell receptor (beta chain) originates from a study of blood T cells in healthy people across ages. There were healthy Caucasian individuals from Russia, aged about 6 to 95, serving as donors. A second roughly 6 to 11 cycle PCR used barcoded and J-beta primers. The template-switch adaptor was a 5' adaptor with 12 random nucleotides. It tagged each cDNA molecule. TCRdb passed the 5' RACE reads through MiXCR, listing each CDR3 protein once. The sample carries 600,000 or so distinct CDR3 sequences, 20% to 25% recorded once. The germline V gene has CDR1 SGHTA and CDR2 FQGNSA. CDR3 size: 15 residues. V was pared by 5 bases and J by 1 base, with 14 bases between. This clonotype appeared a few times.

The sequencing input was blood. The rearrangement uses TRBV7-2 and TRBJ2-5; D not certain. This clonotype originated in a man between 65 and 80 years old in good health. CDR3 loop: CASSPHLNLQETQYF. The DNA for the CDR3 is TGTGCCAGCAGCCCACACCTTAACCTCCAAGAGACCCAGTACTTC.